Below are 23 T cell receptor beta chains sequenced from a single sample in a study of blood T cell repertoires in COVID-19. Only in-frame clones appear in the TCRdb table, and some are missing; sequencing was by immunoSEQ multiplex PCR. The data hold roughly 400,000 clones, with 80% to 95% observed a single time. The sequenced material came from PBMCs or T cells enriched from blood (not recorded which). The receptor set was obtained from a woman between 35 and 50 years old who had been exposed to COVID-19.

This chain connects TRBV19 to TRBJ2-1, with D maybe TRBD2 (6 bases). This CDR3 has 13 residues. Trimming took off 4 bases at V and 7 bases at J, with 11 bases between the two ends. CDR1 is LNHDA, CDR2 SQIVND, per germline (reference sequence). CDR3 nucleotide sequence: TGTGCCAGTAGTAAGGGACTCTTTAATGAGCAGTTCTTC. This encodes CASSKGLFNEQFF.

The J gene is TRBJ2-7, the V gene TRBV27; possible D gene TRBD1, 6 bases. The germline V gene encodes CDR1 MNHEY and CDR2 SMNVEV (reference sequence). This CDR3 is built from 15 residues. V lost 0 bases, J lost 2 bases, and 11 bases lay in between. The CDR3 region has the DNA TGTGCCAGCAGTTTATCGGGCCAGGGGACCTACGAGCAGTACTTC. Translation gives CASSLSGQGTYEQYF.

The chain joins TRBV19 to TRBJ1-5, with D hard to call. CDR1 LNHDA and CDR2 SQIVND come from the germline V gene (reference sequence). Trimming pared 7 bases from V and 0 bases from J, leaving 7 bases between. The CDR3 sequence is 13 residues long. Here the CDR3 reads CASNPYSNQPQHF. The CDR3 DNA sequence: TGTGCCAGTAATCCCTATAGCAATCAGCCCCAGCATTTT.

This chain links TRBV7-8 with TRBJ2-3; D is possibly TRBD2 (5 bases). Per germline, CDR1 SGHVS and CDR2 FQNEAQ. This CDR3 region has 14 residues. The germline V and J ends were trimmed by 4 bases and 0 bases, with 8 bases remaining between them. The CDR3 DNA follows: TGTGCCAGCAGCTCACTAGAGAGCACAGATACGCAGTATTTT. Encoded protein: CASSSLESTDTQYF.

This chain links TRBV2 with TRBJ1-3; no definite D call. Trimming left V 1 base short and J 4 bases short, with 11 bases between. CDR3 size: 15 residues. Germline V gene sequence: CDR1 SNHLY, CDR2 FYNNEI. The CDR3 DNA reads TGTGCCAGCAGTGAAGAGCTCGTCATAGGAAACACCATATATTTT. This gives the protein CASSEELVIGNTIYF.

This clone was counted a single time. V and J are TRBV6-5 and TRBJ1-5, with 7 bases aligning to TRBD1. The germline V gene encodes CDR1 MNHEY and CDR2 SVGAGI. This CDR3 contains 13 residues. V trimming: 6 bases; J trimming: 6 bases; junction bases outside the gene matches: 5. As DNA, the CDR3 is TGTGCCAGCAGCCGCGACAGGGTTCAGCCCCAGCATTTT. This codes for CASSRDRVQPQHF.

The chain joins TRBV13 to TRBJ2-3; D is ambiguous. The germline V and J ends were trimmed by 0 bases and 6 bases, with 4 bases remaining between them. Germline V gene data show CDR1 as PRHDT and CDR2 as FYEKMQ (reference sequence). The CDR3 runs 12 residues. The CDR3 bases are TGTGCCAGCAGCTTAGGTGGCGATACGCAGTATTTT. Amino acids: CASSLGGDTQYF.

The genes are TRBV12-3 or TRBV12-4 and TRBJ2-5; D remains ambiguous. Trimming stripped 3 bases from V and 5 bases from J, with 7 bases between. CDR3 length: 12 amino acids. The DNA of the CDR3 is TGTGCCAGCAGTTTGGGCCGGGAGACCCAGTACTTC. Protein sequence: CASSLGRETQYF.

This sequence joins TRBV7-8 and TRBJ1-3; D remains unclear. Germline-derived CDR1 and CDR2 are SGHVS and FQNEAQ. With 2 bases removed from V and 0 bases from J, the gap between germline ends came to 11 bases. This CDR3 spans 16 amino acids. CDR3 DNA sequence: TGTGCCAGCAGCTTACACAGACCCATCTCTGGAAACACCATATATTTT. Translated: CASSLHRPISGNTIYF.

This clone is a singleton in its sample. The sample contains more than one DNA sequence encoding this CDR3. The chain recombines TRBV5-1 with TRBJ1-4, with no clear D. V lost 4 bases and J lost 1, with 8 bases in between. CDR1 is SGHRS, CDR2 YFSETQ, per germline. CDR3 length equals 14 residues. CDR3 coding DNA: TGCGCCAGCAGCCTTGGAGGAACTAATGAAAAACTGTTTTTT. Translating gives CASSLGGTNEKLFF.

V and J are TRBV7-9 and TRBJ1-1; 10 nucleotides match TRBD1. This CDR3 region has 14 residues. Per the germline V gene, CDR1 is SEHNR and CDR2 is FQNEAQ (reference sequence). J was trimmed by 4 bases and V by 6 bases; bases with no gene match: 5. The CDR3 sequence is CASSPDRGFTEAFF. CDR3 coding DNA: TGTGCCAGCAGTCCGGACAGGGGGTTCACTGAAGCTTTCTTT.

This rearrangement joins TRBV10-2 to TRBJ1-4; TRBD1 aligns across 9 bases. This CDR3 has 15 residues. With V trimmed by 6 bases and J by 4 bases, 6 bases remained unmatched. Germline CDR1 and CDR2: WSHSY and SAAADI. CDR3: CASSGTGLDNEKLFF. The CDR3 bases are TGCGCCAGCAGCGGGACAGGGCTTGATAATGAAAAACTGTTTTTT.

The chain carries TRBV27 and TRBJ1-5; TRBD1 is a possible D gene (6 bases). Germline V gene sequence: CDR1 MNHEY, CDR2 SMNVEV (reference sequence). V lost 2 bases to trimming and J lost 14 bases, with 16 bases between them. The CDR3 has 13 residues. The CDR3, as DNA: TGTGCCAGCAGTTTAGACCACTCCGGGACAAAGCATTTT. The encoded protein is CASSLDHSGTKHF.

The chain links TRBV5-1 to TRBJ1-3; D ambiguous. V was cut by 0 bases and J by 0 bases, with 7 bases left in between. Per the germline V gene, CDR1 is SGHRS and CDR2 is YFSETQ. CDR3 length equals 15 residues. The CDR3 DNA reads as TGCGCCAGCAGCTTGGATCCAGTCTCTGGAAACACCATATATTTT. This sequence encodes CASSLDPVSGNTIYF.

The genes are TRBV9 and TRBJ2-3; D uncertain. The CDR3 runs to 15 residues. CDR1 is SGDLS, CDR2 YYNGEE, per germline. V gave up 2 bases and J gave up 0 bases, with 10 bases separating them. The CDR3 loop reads CASSVQIGSTDTQYF. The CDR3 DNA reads TGTGCCAGCAGCGTGCAGATTGGCAGCACAGATACGCAGTATTTT.

The CDR3 DNA is TGCAGCGTGACGGGACACATGAACACTGAAGCTTTCTTT. This translates into CSVTGHMNTEAFF. The genes are TRBV29-1 and TRBJ1-1, with a possible D match to TRBD1 (6 bases). V was clipped by 6 bases and J by 0 bases, with 11 bases between them. The CDR3 loop spans 13 amino acids. CDR1 is SQVTM, CDR2 ANQGSEA, per germline.

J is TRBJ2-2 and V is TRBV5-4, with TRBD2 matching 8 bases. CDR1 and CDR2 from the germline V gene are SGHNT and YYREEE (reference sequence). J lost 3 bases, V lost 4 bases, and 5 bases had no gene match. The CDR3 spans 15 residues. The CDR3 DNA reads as TGTGCCAGCAGCAAGGGACTAGAGGACACCGGGGAGCTGTTTTTT. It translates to CASSKGLEDTGELFF. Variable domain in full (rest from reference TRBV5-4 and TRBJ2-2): ETGVTQSPTHLIKTRGQQVTLRCSSQSGHNTVSWYQQALGQGPQFIFQYYREEENGRGNFPPRFSGLQFPNYSSELNVNALELDDSALYLCASSKGLEDTGELFFGEGSRLTVL.

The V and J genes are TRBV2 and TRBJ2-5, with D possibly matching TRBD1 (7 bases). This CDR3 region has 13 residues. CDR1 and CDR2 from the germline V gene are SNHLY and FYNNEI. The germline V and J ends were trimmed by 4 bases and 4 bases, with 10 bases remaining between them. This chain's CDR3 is CASSAGGRETQYF. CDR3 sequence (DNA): TGTGCCAGCAGTGCAGGGGGGAGAGAGACCCAGTACTTC.

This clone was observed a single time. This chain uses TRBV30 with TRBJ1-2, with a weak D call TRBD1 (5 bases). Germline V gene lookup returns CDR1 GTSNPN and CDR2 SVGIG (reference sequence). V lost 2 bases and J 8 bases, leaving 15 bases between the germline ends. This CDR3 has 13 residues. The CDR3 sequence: CAWSQGGGLGYTF. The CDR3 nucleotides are TGTGCCTGGAGTCAGGGAGGAGGGCTAGGCTACACCTTC.

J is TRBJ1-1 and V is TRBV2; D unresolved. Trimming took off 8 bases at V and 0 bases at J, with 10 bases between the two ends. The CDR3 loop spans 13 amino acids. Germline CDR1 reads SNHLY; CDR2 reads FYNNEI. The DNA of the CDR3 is TGTGCCAGCCTTAAGACATTGAACACTGAAGCTTTCTTT. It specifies CASLKTLNTEAFF.

The CDR3 spells CASSLAGQGNQPQHF. Written as DNA, the CDR3 is TGTGCCAGCAGCTTAGCTGGCCAGGGCAATCAGCCCCAGCATTTT. This chain links TRBV7-6 with TRBJ1-5; D ambiguous. Trimming removed 0 bases from V and 2 bases from J, with 8 bases in between. This CDR3 region has 15 residues. The germline V gene has CDR1 SGHVS and CDR2 FNYEAQ.

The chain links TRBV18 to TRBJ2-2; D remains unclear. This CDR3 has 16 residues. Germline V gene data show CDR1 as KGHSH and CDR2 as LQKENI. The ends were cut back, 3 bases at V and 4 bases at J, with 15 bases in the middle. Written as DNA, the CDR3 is TGTGCCAGCTCACCCCCCAAGAGTCCAACCACCGGGGAGCTGTTTTTT. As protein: CASSPPKSPTTGELFF.

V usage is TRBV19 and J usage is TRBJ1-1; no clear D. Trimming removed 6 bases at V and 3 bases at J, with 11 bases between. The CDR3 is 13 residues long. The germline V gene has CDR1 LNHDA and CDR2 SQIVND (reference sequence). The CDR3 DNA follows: TGTGCCAGTAGCGATGGTCGGTACACTGAAGCTTTCTTT. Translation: CASSDGRYTEAFF.